This TCR beta chain came from a study of STAT5B mutations in CD4+ large granular lymphocyte leukemia. The J segment lost 8 bases and the V segment lost 3 bases, leaving 13 bases of the junction unmatched. The CDR3 extends over 17 amino acids. Per germline, CDR1 PRHDT and CDR2 FYEKMQ (reference sequence). Only in-frame clones appear in the TCRdb table, and some are missing; sequencing was by immunoSEQ multiplex PCR. The profile shows tens of thousands of clones, 65% to 90% of them singletons. Concerning this clone itself: Its target is unknown.

Points from the study as a whole: 8/27 top patient clones versus 2/35 control clones were TRBV06-family.

The sequence came from a human donor in good health. Specimen: CD4+ T cells from blood buffy coats. The rearrangement links TRBV13 to TRBJ2-1, with TRBD2 identical over 10 bases. CDR3 nucleotides: TGTGCCAGCAGCTTCCACCCTAGCGGGAGCGGCACACATGAGCAGTTCTTC. It yields the protein CASSFHPSGSGTHEQFF.